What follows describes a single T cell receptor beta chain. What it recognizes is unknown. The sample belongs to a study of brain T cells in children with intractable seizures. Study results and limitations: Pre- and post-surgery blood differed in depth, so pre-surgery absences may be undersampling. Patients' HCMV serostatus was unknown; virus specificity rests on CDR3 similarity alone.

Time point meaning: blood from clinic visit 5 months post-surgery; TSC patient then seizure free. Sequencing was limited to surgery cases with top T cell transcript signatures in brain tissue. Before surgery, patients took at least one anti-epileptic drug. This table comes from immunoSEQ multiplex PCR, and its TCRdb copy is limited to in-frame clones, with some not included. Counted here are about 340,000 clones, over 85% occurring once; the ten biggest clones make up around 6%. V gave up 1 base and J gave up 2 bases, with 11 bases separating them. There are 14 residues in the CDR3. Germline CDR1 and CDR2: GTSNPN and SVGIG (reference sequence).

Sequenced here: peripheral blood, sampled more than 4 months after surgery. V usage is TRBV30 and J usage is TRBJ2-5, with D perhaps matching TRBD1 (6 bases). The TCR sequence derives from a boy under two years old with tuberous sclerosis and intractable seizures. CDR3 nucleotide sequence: TGTGCCTGGAGTGAGACAGGTCTTCAAGAGACCCAGTACTTC. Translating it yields CAWSETGLQETQYF.